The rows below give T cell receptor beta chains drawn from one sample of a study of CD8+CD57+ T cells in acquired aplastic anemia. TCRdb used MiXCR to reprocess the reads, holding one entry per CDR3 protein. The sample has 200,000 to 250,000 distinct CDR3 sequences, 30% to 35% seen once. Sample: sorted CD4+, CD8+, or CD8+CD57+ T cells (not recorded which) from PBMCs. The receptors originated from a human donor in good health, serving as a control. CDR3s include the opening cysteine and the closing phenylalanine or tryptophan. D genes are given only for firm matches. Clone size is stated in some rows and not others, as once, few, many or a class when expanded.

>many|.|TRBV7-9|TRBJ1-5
TGTGCCAGCAGCTCGGGTGGGCGAAATCAGCCCCAGCATTTT
CASSSGGRNQPQHF
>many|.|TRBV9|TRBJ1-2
TGTGCCAGCAGCGTAGTCGTCGGAAGGGATTATGGCTACACCTTC
CASSVVVGRDYGYTF
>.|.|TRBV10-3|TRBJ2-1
TGTGCCATCAGTGCCGGGACCAGCAATGAGCAGTTCTTC
CAISAGTSNEQFF
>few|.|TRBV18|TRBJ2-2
TGTGCCAGCTCATCACAGGGTAACACCGGGGAGCTGTTTTTT
CASSSQGNTGELFF
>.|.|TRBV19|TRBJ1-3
TGTGCCTGGAGTGAGGAGAGAAACACCATATATTTT
CAWSEERNTIYF
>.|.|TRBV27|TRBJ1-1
TGTGCCAGCAGTTTATCGGTGACTAACACTGAAGCTTTCTTT
CASSLSVTNTEAFF
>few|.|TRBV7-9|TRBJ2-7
TGTGCCAGCAGCTTAGCGAAAAACGAGCAGTACTTC
CASSLAKNEQYF
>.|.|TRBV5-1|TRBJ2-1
TGCGCCAGCAGCTTGTCCTTGACTTCCTACAATGAGCAGTTCTTC
CASSLSLTSYNEQFF
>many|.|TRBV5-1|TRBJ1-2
TGTGCCAGCAGCTTAGGCGGAGGGAACTATGGCTACACCTTC
CASSLGGGNYGYTF
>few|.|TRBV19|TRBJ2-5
TGTGCCAGTAGCCGAACAGGGTACGGGGGTAACCAAGAGACCCAGTGCTTC
CASSRTGYGGNQETQCF
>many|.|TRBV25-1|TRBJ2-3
TGTGCCACCCGACCCCGTAGCACAGATACGCAGTATTTT
CATRPRSTDTQYF
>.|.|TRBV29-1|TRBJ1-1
TGCAGCGTTGAAGGGAGTGGGGGGGTAAACACTGAAGCTTTCTTT
CSVEGSGGVNTEAFF
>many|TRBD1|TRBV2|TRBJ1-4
TGTGCCAGCAGTGGACAGGGGATTCTTAATGAAAAACTGTTTTTT
CASSGQGILNEKLFF
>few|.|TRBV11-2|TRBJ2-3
TGTGCCAGCAGCTCGCAGGGATATAGCACAGATACGCAGTATTTT
CASSSQGYSTDTQYF
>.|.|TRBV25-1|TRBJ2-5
TGTGCCAGCAGTGAATGGTACCGACCGAGGGAGACCCAGTACTTC
CASSEWYRPRETQYF
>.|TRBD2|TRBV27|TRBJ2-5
TGTGCCAGCAGTAAAGGACTAGCGGGTCAAGAGACCCAGTACTTC
CASSKGLAGQETQYF
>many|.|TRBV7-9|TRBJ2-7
TGTGCCAGCAGCCTGGGGGCTAGCGTCTCCTACGAGCAGTACTTC
CASSLGASVSYEQYF
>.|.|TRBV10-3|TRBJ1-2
TGTGCCATCAGTGTTAAGGGGAACTATGGCTGCACCTTC
CAISVKGNYGCTF